This T cell receptor (beta chain) was captured in a study of cytomegalovirus exposure and HLA in healthy donors. The study's findings and limits: A missense variant in DCLRE1C was later tied to TCR beta V- and J-gene trimming. Accounts indicate the classifier identified cytomegalovirus status with strong specificity and sensitivity.

V shed 7 bases and J 4 bases; nucleotides not matched to a gene: 12. This CDR3 comprises 16 residues. The germline V gene encodes CDR1 MGHRA and CDR2 YSYEKL. In regard to this clone: Its antigen is currently unknown.

Vbeta (60) and Jbeta (13) primers were used in the PCR. The repertoire was sequenced with immunoSEQ multiplex PCR; TCRdb's copy has only in-frame clones and lacks some. The data hold roughly 100,000 clones, with 75% to 90% observed a single time. The chain uses TRBV4-1 and TRBJ1-4; 7 bases map to TRBD1. This TCR was recovered from a man aged 25-45 years in good health and CMV-seropositive. The sequenced material came from PBMCs. CDR3 nucleotides: TGCGCCAGCACCCATTCAAGAGGGACAGTTAATGAAAAACTGTTTTTT. Encoded protein: CASTHSRGTVNEKLFF.